These T cell receptor beta chains were read from a single sample in a study of T cell responses to AZD1222 COVID-19 vaccine. The repertoire was sequenced with immunoSEQ multiplex PCR; TCRdb's copy has only in-frame clones and lacks some. Of about 150,000 clones listed, 87% were seen once; the top ten hold about 8.9%. The sample here was peripheral blood, taken 28 days after the second AZD1222 dose. The receptors were sampled from an adult who received the AZD1222 COVID-19 vaccine. The CDR3 runs from the conserved cysteine through the conserved F or W. Each record gives: CDR3 length, V gene, clone size, J gene, D gene, CDR3 DNA, CDR3 protein. A D gene is named only where the DNA matches it firmly. Not every row has a clone size; where given, it reads once, few, many or a size class.

len: 16
v_gene: TRBV28
abundance: .
j_gene: TRBJ1-3
d_gene: .
CDR3nt: TGTGCCAGCAGTCCTCCATTAGGGTCCTCTGGAAACACCATATATTTT
CDR3aa: CASSPPLGSSGNTIYF

len: 15
v_gene: TRBV7-6
abundance: .
j_gene: TRBJ2-7
d_gene: TRBD1
CDR3nt: TGTGCCAGCAGCGGCTTGGGCAGACAGGGCTACGAGCAGTACTTC
CDR3aa: CASSGLGRQGYEQYF

len: 15
v_gene: TRBV4-2
abundance: .
j_gene: TRBJ2-7
d_gene: TRBD2
CDR3nt: TGTGCCAGCAGCCAAGATGGACTAGCGGGAGCCGAGCAGTACTTC
CDR3aa: CASSQDGLAGAEQYF

len: 14
v_gene: TRBV6-6
abundance: .
j_gene: TRBJ1-4
d_gene: .
CDR3nt: TGTGCCAGCAGTGACTATTCCGCTAATGAAAAACTGTTTTTT
CDR3aa: CASSDYSANEKLFF

len: 15
v_gene: TRBV14
abundance: .
j_gene: TRBJ2-7
d_gene: TRBD1
CDR3nt: TGTGCCAGCAGCCCACTGGACAGGGGAGGGTACGAGCAGTACTTC
CDR3aa: CASSPLDRGGYEQYF

len: 14
v_gene: TRBV7-9
abundance: .
j_gene: TRBJ1-3
d_gene: .
CDR3nt: TGTGCCTTCCCCGGGTCAGGGGCTGGAAACACCATATATTTT
CDR3aa: CAFPGSGAGNTIYF

len: 16
v_gene: TRBV28
abundance: once
j_gene: TRBJ2-2
d_gene: .
CDR3nt: TGTGCCAGCAGTACATCTAGGCCTATCAACACCGGGGAGCTGTTTTTT
CDR3aa: CASSTSRPINTGELFF

len: 16
v_gene: TRBV5-4
abundance: few
j_gene: TRBJ2-1
d_gene: TRBD2
CDR3nt: TGTGCCAGCAGCTTGGCCCGACTAGCGGGAGGAAATGAGCAGTTCTTC
CDR3aa: CASSLARLAGGNEQFF

len: 18
v_gene: TRBV28
abundance: .
j_gene: TRBJ2-3
d_gene: .
CDR3nt: TGTGCCAGCAGTCCGTTTAAAGGGGCGGGACGGAGCACAGATACGCAGTATTTT
CDR3aa: CASSPFKGAGRSTDTQYF

len: 15
v_gene: TRBV19
abundance: .
j_gene: TRBJ1-3
d_gene: .
CDR3nt: TGTGCCAGTACTATCTGGGCACGGACTGGAAACACCATATATTTT
CDR3aa: CASTIWARTGNTIYF

len: 12
v_gene: TRBV30
abundance: .
j_gene: TRBJ2-7
d_gene: TRBD2
CDR3nt: TGTGCCTGGAGCAGGACTAGCGGCGAGCAGTACTTC
CDR3aa: CAWSRTSGEQYF

len: 13
v_gene: TRBV30
abundance: .
j_gene: TRBJ2-4
d_gene: .
CDR3nt: TGTGCCTCCGTTATCATGAGGGGGAACATTCAGTACTTC
CDR3aa: CASVIMRGNIQYF

len: 12
v_gene: TRBV29-1
abundance: .
j_gene: TRBJ2-5
d_gene: .
CDR3nt: TGCAGCGTCAGGGACGGACAAGAGACCCAGTACTTC
CDR3aa: CSVRDGQETQYF

len: 14
v_gene: TRBV3-1/TRBV3-2
abundance: .
j_gene: TRBJ1-2
d_gene: .
CDR3nt: TGTGCCAGCAGCCAGACCGGGACGGCTCATGGCTACACCTTC
CDR3aa: CASSQTGTAHGYTF

len: 14
v_gene: TRBV5-4
abundance: .
j_gene: TRBJ2-1
d_gene: .
CDR3nt: TGTGCCAGCAGCTTGGGGAACAGGGACAATGAGCAGTTCTTC
CDR3aa: CASSLGNRDNEQFF

len: 14
v_gene: TRBV14
abundance: .
j_gene: TRBJ2-7
d_gene: .
CDR3nt: TGTGCCAGCAGCCAAGTTTTGTACCCCTACGAGCAGTACTTC
CDR3aa: CASSQVLYPYEQYF

len: 16
v_gene: TRBV5-1
abundance: .
j_gene: TRBJ2-6
d_gene: TRBD1
CDR3nt: TGCGCCAGCAGCATAAAACAGGGGTCTGGGGCCAACGTCCTGACTTTC
CDR3aa: CASSIKQGSGANVLTF

len: 21
v_gene: TRBV5-1
abundance: .
j_gene: TRBJ2-7
d_gene: .
CDR3nt: TGCGCCAGCAGCTTTGGTTTTTCGTCCTACGGGAGCCCCGATGTGGCCTACGAGCAGTACTTC
CDR3aa: CASSFGFSSYGSPDVAYEQYF

len: 13
v_gene: TRBV7-8
abundance: .
j_gene: TRBJ1-2
d_gene: .
CDR3nt: TGTGCCAGCAGCTCACAGATACCCGGAGGCTACACCTTC
CDR3aa: CASSSQIPGGYTF

len: 12
v_gene: TRBV27
abundance: .
j_gene: TRBJ2-1
d_gene: .
CDR3nt: TGTGCCAGCAGTTCCAGGGGAGGCGAGCAGTTCTTC
CDR3aa: CASSSRGGEQFF

len: 13
v_gene: TRBV28
abundance: .
j_gene: TRBJ2-5
d_gene: .
CDR3nt: TGTGCCAGCAGCCTAGGGGGGATGGAGACCCAGTACTTC
CDR3aa: CASSLGGMETQYF

len: 15
v_gene: TRBV24-1
abundance: .
j_gene: TRBJ2-3
d_gene: .
CDR3nt: TGTGCCACCAGTGCTGGGGGCACGGGCACAGATACGCAGTATTTT
CDR3aa: CATSAGGTGTDTQYF

len: 15
v_gene: TRBV5-1
abundance: .
j_gene: TRBJ2-2
d_gene: TRBD2
CDR3nt: TGCGCCAGCCGACTAGCGGGAGGCAACACCGGGGAGCTGTTTTTT
CDR3aa: CASRLAGGNTGELFF

len: 12
v_gene: TRBV10-3
abundance: .
j_gene: TRBJ1-5
d_gene: .
CDR3nt: TGTGCCATCTCAGGGGCAGATCAGCCCCAGCATTTT
CDR3aa: CAISGADQPQHF

len: 16
v_gene: TRBV9
abundance: .
j_gene: TRBJ2-3
d_gene: TRBD2
CDR3nt: TGTGCCAGCAGCGTAGGGGCTAGCGGGAGCACAGATACGCAGTATTTT
CDR3aa: CASSVGASGSTDTQYF

len: 14
v_gene: TRBV2
abundance: .
j_gene: TRBJ2-2
d_gene: .
CDR3nt: TGTGCCAGCAGCATAGTAGAGGACACCGGGGAGCTGTTTTTT
CDR3aa: CASSIVEDTGELFF

len: 15
v_gene: TRBV2
abundance: .
j_gene: TRBJ2-2
d_gene: .
CDR3nt: TGTGCCAGCAGAGAAAGGGGCACTCGCACCGGGGAGCTGTTTTTT
CDR3aa: CASRERGTRTGELFF

len: 13
v_gene: TRBV5-1
abundance: once
j_gene: TRBJ2-7
d_gene: .
CDR3nt: TGCGCCAGCAGCGCGGTCCCGGGGCTCGAGCAGTACTTC
CDR3aa: CASSAVPGLEQYF

len: 12
v_gene: TRBV28
abundance: once
j_gene: TRBJ1-4
d_gene: .
CDR3nt: TGTGCCAGCAGTTTACGTGGCGAAAAACTGTTTTTT
CDR3aa: CASSLRGEKLFF

len: 11
v_gene: TRBV10-3
abundance: .
j_gene: TRBJ2-5
d_gene: TRBD2
CDR3nt: TGTGCCATCAGTGGGGGGGGGACCCAGTACTTC
CDR3aa: CAISGGGTQYF

len: 15
v_gene: TRBV28
abundance: .
j_gene: TRBJ2-3
d_gene: TRBD2
CDR3nt: TGTGCCAGCAGTTTAGAAGCGGGAGGCACAGATACGCAGTATTTT
CDR3aa: CASSLEAGGTDTQYF

len: 14
v_gene: TRBV10-3
abundance: .
j_gene: TRBJ1-4
d_gene: .
CDR3nt: TGTGCCATCAGGCCGACGGGGACTAATGAAAAACTGTTTTTT
CDR3aa: CAIRPTGTNEKLFF

len: 16
v_gene: TRBV24-1
abundance: .
j_gene: TRBJ2-1
d_gene: TRBD2
CDR3nt: TGTGCCACCAGTGATTTGCGGGCGGGAGGGCAGTATGAGCAGTTCTTC
CDR3aa: CATSDLRAGGQYEQFF